The clone carrying this T cell receptor (beta chain) was seen a single time. This table comes from immunoSEQ multiplex PCR, and its TCRdb copy is limited to in-frame clones, with some not included. The sample yields more than 200,000 clones, approximately 83% seen once. The data derive from a study of blood T cell repertoires in COVID-19. CDR1 DFQATT and CDR2 SNEGSKA come from the germline V gene (reference sequence). This CDR3 region has 10 residues. V was trimmed by 5 bases and J by 10 bases, leaving 11 bases between them. The TCR was taken from a man in his forties with acute or convalescent COVID-19. Material: peripheral blood. The V and J genes are TRBV20-1 and TRBJ1-1, with D unclear. CDR3 amino acids: CSAPGLVAFF. The DNA for the CDR3 is TGCAGTGCTCCTGGGCTGGTAGCTTTCTTT.